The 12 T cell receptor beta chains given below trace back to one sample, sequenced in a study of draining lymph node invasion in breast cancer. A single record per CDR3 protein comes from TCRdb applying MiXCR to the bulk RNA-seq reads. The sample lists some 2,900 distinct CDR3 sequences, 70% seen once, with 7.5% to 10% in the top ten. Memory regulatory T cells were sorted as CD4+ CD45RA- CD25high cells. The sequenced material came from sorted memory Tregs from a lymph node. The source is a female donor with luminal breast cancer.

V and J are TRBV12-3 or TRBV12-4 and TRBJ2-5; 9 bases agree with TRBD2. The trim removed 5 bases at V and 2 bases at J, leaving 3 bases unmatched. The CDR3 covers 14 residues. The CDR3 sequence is CASSLLAGQETQYF. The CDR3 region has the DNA TGTGCCAGCAGTCTCCTAGCGGGACAAGAGACCCAGTACTTC.

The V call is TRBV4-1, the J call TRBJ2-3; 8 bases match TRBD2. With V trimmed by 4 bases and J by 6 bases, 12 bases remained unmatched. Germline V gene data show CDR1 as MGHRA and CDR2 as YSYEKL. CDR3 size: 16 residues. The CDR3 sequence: CASSPGGSGGWDTQYF. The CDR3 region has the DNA TGCGCCAGCAGCCCCGGAGGAAGCGGGGGATGGGATACGCAGTATTTT.

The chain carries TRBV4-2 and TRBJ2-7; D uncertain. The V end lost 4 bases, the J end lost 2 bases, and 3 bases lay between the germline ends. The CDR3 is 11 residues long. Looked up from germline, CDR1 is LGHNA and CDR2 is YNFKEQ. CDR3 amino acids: CASSPAYEQYF. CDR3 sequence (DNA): TGTGCCAGCAGCCCTGCCTACGAGCAGTACTTC.

The CDR3 bases are TGTGCCAGCAGCTGGTTAGGCCGCTCTGGAAACACCATATATTTT. Its protein product is CASSWLGRSGNTIYF. The chain employs TRBV7-8 and TRBJ1-3; D gene ambiguous. The germline V gene has CDR1 SGHVS and CDR2 FQNEAQ. The CDR3 consists of 15 residues. V lost 4 bases, J lost 0 bases, and 10 bases lay in between.

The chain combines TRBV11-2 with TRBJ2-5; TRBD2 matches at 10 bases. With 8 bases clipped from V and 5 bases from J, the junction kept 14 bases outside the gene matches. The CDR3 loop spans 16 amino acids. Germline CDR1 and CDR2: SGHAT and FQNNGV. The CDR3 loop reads CASLLEAGGPRETQYF. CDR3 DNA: TGTGCCAGCCTGCTGGAAGCGGGGGGGCCTAGGGAGACCCAGTACTTC.

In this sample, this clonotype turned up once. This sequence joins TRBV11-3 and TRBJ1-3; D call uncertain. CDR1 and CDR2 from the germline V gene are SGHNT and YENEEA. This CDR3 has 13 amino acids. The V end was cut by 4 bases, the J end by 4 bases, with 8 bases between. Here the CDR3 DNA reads TGTGCCAGCAGCTCCGGGTGGGGAAACACCATATATTTT. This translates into CASSSGWGNTIYF.

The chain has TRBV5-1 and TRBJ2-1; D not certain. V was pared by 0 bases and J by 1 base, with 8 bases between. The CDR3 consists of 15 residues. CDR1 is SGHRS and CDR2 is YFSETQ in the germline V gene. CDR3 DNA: TGCGCCAGCAGCTTGGAGGGCCCATCCTACAATGAGCAGTTCTTC. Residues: CASSLEGPSYNEQFF. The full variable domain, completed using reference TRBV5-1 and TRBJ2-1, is KAGVTQTPRYLIKTRGQQVTLSCSPISGHRSVSWYQQTPGQGLQFLFEYFSETQRNKGNFPGRFSGRQFSNSRSEMNVSTLELGDSALYLCASSLEGPSYNEQFFGPGTRLTVL.

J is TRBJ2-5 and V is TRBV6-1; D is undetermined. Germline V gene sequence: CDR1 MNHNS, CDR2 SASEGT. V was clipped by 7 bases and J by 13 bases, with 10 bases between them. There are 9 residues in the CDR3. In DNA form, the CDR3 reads TGTGCCAGCAATCCTCGCCCGTACTTC. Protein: CASNPRPYF.

The CDR3 DNA reads TGTGCCAGCAGCGACAAGGGACTCGGAAACACCATATATTTT. Protein sequence: CASSDKGLGNTIYF. This chain joins TRBV4-2 and TRBJ1-3, with D perhaps matching TRBD1 (5 bases). Trimming cost V 5 bases and J 4 bases, with 12 bases left between them. CDR3 length equals 14 residues. Germline V gene lookup returns CDR1 LGHNA and CDR2 YNFKEQ.

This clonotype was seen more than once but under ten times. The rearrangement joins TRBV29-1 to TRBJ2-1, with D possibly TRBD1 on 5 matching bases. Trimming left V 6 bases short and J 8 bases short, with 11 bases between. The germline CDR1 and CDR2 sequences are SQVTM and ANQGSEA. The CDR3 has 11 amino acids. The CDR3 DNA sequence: TGCAGCGTACCAGGGTGGGATGAGCAGTTCTTC. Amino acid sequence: CSVPGWDEQFF.

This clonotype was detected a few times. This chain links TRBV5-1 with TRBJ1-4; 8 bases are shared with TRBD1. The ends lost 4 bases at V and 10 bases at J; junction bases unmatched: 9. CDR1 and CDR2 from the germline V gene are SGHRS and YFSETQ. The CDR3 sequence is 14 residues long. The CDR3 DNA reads TGCGCCAGCAGCGAGAGGGACAGGAAGGGAAAACTGTTTTTT. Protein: CASSERDRKGKLFF.

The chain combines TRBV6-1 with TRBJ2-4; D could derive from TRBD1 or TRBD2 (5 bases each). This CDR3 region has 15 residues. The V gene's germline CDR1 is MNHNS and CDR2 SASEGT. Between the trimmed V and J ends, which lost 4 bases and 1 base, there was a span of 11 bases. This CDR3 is CASSVGDRAKNIQYF. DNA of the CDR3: TGTGCCAGCAGTGTTGGGGACCGGGCCAAAAACATTCAGTACTTC.